This paragraph reports one TCR beta chain. The data stem from a study of blood T cell repertoires in COVID-19. Study-wide background: The United States, Italy and Spain provided the acute and convalescent COVID-19 samples. PBMCs, B-cell-depleted T cells, or T cells were the source of the cDNA or gDNA that made up the material.

Germline values: CDR1 SGHTA, CDR2 FQGNSA. The V gene lost 0 bases and the J gene lost 8 bases, with 16 bases spanning the gap. CDR3 length: 16 amino acids. Repertoires were generated with immunoSEQ multiplex PCR, while TCRdb's copy carries only in-frame clones and drops some. The table has roughly 100,000 clones, more than 75% seen once. Material for sequencing was peripheral blood. This clonotype was obtained from a man aged 60 to 69 with acute or convalescent COVID-19. The genes are TRBV7-2 and TRBJ2-2; tentative D call: TRBD1 (6 bases). CDR3 bases: TGTGCCAGCAGCTTAGCGAGTCTTGGACAGCAGGGGGAGCTGTTTTTT. The encoded protein is CASSLASLGQQGELFF.